This T cell receptor beta chain was sequenced for a study of Ad26.COV2.S vaccination and SARS-CoV-2 variants. Study background: Recipients of Ad26.COV2.S got it intramuscularly, once or twice 56 days apart.

Indicated treatment: about 20 received Ad26.COV2.S at low or high dose, single or two shots; roughly five received placebo; per-sample allocation not given. Sampling occurred on day 63 after the first vaccine or placebo injection. Regarding this clone: The sample carries other DNA sequences with the same CDR3.

Libraries were prepared by immunoSEQ multiplex PCR; TCRdb keeps only in-frame clonotypes and omits some of them. The sample holds approximately 280,000 clones, around 87% seen once. The sequence came from a person between 18 and 65 years old who received the Ad26.COV2.S COVID-19 vaccine or a placebo. Sample: peripheral blood, taken in a trial of Ad26.COV2.S vaccine versus placebo.

The CDR3 DNA reads TGCGCCAGCAGCCTTAGCTCTGGGGCCAACGTCCTGACTTTC. Its protein product is CASSLSSGANVLTF. V usage is TRBV5-1 and J usage is TRBJ2-6; D is unclear. CDR3 length: 14 residues. Trimming pared 4 bases from V and 0 bases from J, leaving 5 bases between. From germline, CDR1 is SGHRS and CDR2 YFSETQ.